This TCR beta chain was recorded in a study of cytomegalovirus exposure and HLA in healthy donors. Whole-study context: Most genotyped donors, 65% to 90% of more than 300, had Caucasian-associated genetic ancestry. Study findings and constraints: Usually a TCR sequence was rare, but some public TCRs were found in many donors.

To note about this clone: Its antigen is unidentified.

PCR was performed using 60 Vbeta and 13 Jbeta primers. Using immunoSEQ multiplex PCR, the repertoire was profiled, and TCRdb retains in-frame clones only, with some absent. The sample lists 150,000 or so clones, approximately 84% occurring once. The receptor's source is a man aged 45-65 years in good health and CMV-seropositive. The material sequenced was PBMCs.

The CDR3 loop is CASSPLRGDTEAFF. CDR3 nucleotides: TGTGCCAGCTCACCACTCAGGGGGGACACTGAAGCTTTCTTT. V usage is TRBV18 and J usage is TRBJ1-1; 7 nucleotides align to TRBD1. Germline CDR1 and CDR2: KGHSH and LQKENI. CDR3 size: 14 residues. The V segment lost 1 base and the J segment 3 bases; nucleotides outside the gene matches: 2.